This T cell receptor beta chain was obtained from a study of T cell responses to AZD1222 COVID-19 vaccine. Broader study findings: White British people made up most donors, females outnumbered males, and clonal diversity was possibly underestimated. Repertoire sampling happened only post peak T cell response.

The table came from immunoSEQ multiplex PCR; TCRdb's copy has only in-frame clones and leaves some out. The data hold roughly 150,000 clones, with roughly 92% observed a single time. CDR3 length: 15 residues. Trimming at V came to 5 bases and at J to 1 base, leaving 4 bases not matched to a gene. CDR1 is MNHNY and CDR2 is SVGAGI in the germline V gene (reference sequence). For this clone: The antigen remains unidentified.

The origin of this receptor is an adult in good health. Here the sequenced sample was peripheral blood, taken on day 0 of AZD1222 vaccination. The gene calls are TRBV6-6 and TRBJ2-5; 10 nucleotides agree with TRBD2. The DNA of the CDR3 is TGTGCCAGCAGTCCTAGCGGGAGTGCCCAAGAGACCCAGTACTTC. The encoded protein is CASSPSGSAQETQYF.